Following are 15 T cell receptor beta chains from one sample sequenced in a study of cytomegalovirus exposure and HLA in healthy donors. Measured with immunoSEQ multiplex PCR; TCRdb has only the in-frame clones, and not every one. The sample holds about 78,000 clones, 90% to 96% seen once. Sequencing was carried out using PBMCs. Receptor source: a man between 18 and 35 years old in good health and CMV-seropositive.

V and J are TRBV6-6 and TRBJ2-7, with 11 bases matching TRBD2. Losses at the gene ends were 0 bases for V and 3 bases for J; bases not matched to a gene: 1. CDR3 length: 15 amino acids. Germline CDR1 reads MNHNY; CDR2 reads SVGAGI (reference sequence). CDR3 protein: CASSYSGTSGYEQYF. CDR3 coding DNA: TGTGCCAGCAGTTACTCGGGGACTAGCGGCTACGAGCAGTACTTC.

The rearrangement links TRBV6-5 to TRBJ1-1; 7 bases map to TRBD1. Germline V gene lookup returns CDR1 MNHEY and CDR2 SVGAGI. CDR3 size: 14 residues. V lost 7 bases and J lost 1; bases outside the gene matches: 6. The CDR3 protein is CASTQYRGNTEAFF. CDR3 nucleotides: TGTGCCAGCACCCAATACAGGGGGAACACTGAAGCTTTCTTT.

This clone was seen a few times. The CDR3 DNA follows: TGTGCCAGTAGTATCAGGTCGGCAGGGCCACACAATGAGCAGTTCTTC. As protein: CASSIRSAGPHNEQFF. The V call is TRBV19, the J call TRBJ2-1, with D perhaps matching TRBD1 (5 bases). The CDR3 loop spans 16 amino acids. Germline V gives CDR1 LNHDA, CDR2 SQIVND (reference sequence). V dropped 3 bases and J dropped 5 bases, with 17 bases sitting between them.

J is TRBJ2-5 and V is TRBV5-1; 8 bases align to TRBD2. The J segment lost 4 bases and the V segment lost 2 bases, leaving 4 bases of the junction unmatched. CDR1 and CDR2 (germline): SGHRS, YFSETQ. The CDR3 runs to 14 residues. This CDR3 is CASSFGLAGETQYF. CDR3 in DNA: TGCGCCAGCAGCTTCGGGCTAGCGGGAGAGACCCAGTACTTC. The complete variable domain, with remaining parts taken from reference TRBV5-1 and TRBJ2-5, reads KAGVTQTPRYLIKTRGQQVTLSCSPISGHRSVSWYQQTPGQGLQFLFEYFSETQRNKGNFPGRFSGRQFSNSRSEMNVSTLELGDSALYLCASSFGLAGETQYFGPGTRLLVL.

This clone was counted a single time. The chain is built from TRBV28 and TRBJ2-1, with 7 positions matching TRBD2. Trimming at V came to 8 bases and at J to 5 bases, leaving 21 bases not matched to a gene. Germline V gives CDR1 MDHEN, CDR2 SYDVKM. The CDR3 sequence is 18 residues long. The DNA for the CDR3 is TGTGCCAGCCAATCTATATTGGGGGGGTACCTTGGGGACAATGAGCAGTTCTTC. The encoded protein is CASQSILGGYLGDNEQFF.

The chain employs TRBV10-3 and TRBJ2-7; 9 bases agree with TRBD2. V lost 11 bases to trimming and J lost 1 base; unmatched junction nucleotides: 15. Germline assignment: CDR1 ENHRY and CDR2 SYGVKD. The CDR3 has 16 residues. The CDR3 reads CASSGPLAGISYEQYF. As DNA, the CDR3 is TGTGCCTCAAGCGGTCCGCTAGCGGGGATTTCCTACGAGCAGTACTTC.

CDR3 loop: CASSPMDRDLKAFF. In DNA, the CDR3 is TGTGCCAGCAGCCCTATGGACAGGGATTTAAAAGCTTTCTTT. This chain links TRBV5-8 with TRBJ1-1, with 8 nucleotides matching TRBD1. CDR1 and CDR2 from the germline V gene are SGHTS and YDEGEE. The CDR3 loop spans 14 amino acids. J was trimmed by 9 bases and V by 4 bases; bases with no gene match: 11.

DNA of the CDR3: TGTGCCAGCGGAGGGATGCTGAACACTGAAGCTTTCTTT. This translates into CASGGMLNTEAFF. The V and J genes are TRBV2 and TRBJ1-1; D remains unclear. The V gene's germline CDR1 is SNHLY and CDR2 FYNNEI. The V and J ends lost 8 bases and 0 bases respectively, with 10 bases between them. CDR3 length equals 13 residues. Drawing the rest from reference TRBV2 and TRBJ1-1, the complete variable domain is EPEVTQTPSHQVTQMGQEVILRCVPISNHLYFYWYRQILGQKVEFLVSFYNNEISEKSEIFDDQFSVERPDGSNFTLKIRSTKLEDSAMYFCASGGMLNTEAFFGQGTRLTVV.

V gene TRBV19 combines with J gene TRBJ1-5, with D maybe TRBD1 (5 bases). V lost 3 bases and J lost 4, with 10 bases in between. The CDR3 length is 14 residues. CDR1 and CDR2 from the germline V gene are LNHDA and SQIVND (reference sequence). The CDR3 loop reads CASSMGRVNQPQHF. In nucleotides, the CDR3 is TGTGCCAGTAGTATGGGCAGGGTAAATCAGCCCCAGCATTTT.

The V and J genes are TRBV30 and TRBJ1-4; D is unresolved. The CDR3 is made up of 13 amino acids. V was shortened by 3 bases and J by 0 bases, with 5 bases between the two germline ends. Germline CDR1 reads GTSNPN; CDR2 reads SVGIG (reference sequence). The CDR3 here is CAWSGATNEKLFF. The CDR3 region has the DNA TGTGCCTGGAGCGGTGCAACTAATGAAAAACTGTTTTTT.

CDR3 residues: CASTSGTGGAPREKLFF. The CDR3 DNA follows: TGCGCCAGCACTTCCGGGACAGGGGGTGCTCCTAGGGAAAAACTGTTTTTT. J is TRBJ1-4 and V is TRBV4-1, with TRBD1 identical over 11 bases. The junction had 15 bases not matched to a gene; V was cut back by 7 bases and J by 8 bases. This CDR3 is 17 amino acids long. CDR1 is MGHRA, CDR2 YSYEKL, per germline.

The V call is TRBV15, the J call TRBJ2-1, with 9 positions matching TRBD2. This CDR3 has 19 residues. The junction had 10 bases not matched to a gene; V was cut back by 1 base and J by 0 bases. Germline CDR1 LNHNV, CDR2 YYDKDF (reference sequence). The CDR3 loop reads CATSRARLAGTSSYNEQFF. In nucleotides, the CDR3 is TGTGCCACCAGCAGAGCTAGGCTAGCGGGGACTAGCTCCTACAATGAGCAGTTCTTC.

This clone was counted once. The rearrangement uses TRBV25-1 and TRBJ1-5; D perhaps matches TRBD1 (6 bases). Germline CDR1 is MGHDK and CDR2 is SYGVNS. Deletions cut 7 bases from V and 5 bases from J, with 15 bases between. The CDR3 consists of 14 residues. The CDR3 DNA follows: TGTGCCAGCATATTCCAGGGGTGCCATCAGCCCCAGCATTTT. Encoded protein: CASIFQGCHQPQHF.

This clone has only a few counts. Written as DNA, the CDR3 is TGTGCCAGCAGGGTACCGGGACAGGGTGACGAGCAGTACTTC. It specifies CASRVPGQGDEQYF. The gene calls are TRBV27 and TRBJ2-7, with 9 nucleotides matching TRBD1. The V and J ends lost 6 bases and 5 bases, in that order; junction bases with no gene match: 8. The germline gives CDR1 MNHEY, CDR2 SMNVEV (reference sequence). The CDR3 is 14 amino acids.

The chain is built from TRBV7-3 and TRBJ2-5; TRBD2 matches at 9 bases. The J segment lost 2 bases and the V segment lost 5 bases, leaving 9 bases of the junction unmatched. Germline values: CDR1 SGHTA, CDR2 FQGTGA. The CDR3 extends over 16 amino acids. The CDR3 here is CASSPTSGGEQETQYF. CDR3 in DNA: TGTGCCAGCAGCCCGACTAGCGGAGGGGAGCAAGAGACCCAGTACTTC.